The entry below gives a single TCR beta chain sequence along with its context. Germline V gene lookup returns CDR1 SGDLS and CDR2 YYNGEE. V lost 5 bases, J lost 7 bases, and 4 bases stayed unmatched. This CDR3 comprises 15 residues. The entry originates in a study of response to subunit inactivated influenza vaccine. TCRdb passed the RT-PCR reads through MiXCR, listing each CDR3 protein once. There are hundreds of thousands of distinct CDR3 sequences in the sample; around 11% occur only once, and roughly 10% lies in the top ten. This sequence was found in a man aged 50 or older who received an inactivated influenza vaccine. The sequenced sample was PBMCs from blood, obtained on the day of vaccination. The rearrangement joins TRBV9 to TRBJ2-2; TRBD2 aligns across 14 bases. As DNA, the CDR3 is TGTGCCAGCAGTGGGACTAGCGGGGGTGGCGGGGAGCTGTTTTTT. This translates into CASSGTSGGGGELFF.